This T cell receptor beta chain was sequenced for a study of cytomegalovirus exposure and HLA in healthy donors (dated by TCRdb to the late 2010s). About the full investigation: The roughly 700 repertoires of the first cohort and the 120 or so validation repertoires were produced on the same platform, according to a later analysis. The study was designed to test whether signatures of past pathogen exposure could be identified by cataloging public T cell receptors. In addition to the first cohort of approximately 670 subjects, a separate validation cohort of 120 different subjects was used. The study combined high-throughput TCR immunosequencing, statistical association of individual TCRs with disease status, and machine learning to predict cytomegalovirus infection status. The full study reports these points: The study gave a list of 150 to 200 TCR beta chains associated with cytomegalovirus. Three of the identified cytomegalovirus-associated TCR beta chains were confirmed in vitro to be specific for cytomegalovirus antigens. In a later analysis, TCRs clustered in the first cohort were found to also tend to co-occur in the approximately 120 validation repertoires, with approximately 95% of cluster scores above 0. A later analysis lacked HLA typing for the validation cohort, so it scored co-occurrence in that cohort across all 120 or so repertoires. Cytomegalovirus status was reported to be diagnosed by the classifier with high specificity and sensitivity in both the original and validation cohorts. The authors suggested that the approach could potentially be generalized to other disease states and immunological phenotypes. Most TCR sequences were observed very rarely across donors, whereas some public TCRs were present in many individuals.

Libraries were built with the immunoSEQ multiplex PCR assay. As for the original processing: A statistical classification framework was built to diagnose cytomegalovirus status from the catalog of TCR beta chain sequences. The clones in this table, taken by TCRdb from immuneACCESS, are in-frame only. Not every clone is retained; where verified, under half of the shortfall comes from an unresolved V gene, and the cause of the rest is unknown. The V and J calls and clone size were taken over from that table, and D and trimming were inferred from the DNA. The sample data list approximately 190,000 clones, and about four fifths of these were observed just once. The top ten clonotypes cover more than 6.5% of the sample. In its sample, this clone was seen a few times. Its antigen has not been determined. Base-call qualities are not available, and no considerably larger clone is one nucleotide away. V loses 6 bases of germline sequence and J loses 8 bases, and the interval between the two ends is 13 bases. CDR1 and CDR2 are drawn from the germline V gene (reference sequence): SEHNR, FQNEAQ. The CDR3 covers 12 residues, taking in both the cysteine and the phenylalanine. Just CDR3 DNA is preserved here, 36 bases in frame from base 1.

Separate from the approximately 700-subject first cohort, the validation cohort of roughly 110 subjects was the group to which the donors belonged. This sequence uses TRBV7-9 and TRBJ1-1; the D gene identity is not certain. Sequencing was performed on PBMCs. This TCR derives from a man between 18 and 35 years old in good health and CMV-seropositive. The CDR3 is CASRGRTEEAFF. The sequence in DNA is TGTGCCAGCAGGGGGAGGACTGAGGAAGCTTTCTTT.